This T cell receptor (beta chain) was retrieved from a study of CD8 T cells in Susac syndrome. The count of this clonotype is one. Reverse transcription of roughly 0.45 to 1 ug RNA used random hexamers. A single record per CDR3 protein comes from TCRdb applying MiXCR to the immunoSEQ multiplex PCR reads. The table lists more than 150,000 distinct CDR3 sequences, about 94% of them singletons. The CDR3 totals 14 residues. V shed 6 bases and J shed 1 base, with 12 bases lying between them. The origin of this receptor is a human donor with multiple sclerosis. The J gene is TRBJ1-1, the V gene TRBV12-3 or TRBV12-4, with D unclear. Sequencing was carried out using CD8+ T cells from PBMCs. The CDR3 here is CASSPGVWNTEAFF. The CDR3 DNA reads as TGTGCCAGCAGCCCCGGAGTGTGGAACACTGAAGCTTTCTTT.